This TCR beta chain was identified in a study of post-analysis software for immune sequencing data. As regards this clonotype: No antigen is known for it.

Incorporated into the TCR beta cDNA libraries were unique molecular identifiers, which served to reduce PCR and sequencing biases. TCRdb passed the PCR reads through MiXCR, listing each CDR3 protein once. The sample consists of some 690,000 distinct CDR3 sequences, 25% to 30% of them appearing once. Study findings and constraints: Compared against controls, patients with multiple sclerosis displayed significantly lower normalized Chao1 diversity. About 5 TRBV segments, including TRBV5-6, TRBV5-1 and TRBV20-1, were more frequent in patients than controls.

J was trimmed by 2 bases and V by 4 bases; bases with no gene match: 5. CDR1 and CDR2 (germline): SGHVS, FQNEAQ. The CDR3 sequence is 16 residues long. The sequence came from a girl aged 5-17 years with multiple sclerosis. Input material: blood. The rearrangement links TRBV7-8 to TRBJ2-1; 10 bases match TRBD2. CDR3 sequence (DNA): TGTGCCAGCAGCTCCCTCGGACTAGCGGCCTACAATGAGCAGTTCTTC. This translates into CASSSLGLAAYNEQFF.